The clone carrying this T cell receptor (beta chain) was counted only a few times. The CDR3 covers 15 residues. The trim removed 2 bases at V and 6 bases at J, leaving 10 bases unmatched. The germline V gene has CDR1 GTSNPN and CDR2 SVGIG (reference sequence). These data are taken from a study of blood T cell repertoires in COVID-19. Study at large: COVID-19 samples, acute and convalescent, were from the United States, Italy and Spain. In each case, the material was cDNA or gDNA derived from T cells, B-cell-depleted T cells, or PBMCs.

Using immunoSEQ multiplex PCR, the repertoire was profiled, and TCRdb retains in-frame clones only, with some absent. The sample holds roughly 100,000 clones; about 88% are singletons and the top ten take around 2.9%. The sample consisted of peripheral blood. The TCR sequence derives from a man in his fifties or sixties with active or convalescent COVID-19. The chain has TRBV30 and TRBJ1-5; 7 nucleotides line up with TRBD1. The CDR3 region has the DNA TGTGCCTGGAGTCGTTTGACAGGGAAGGGTCAGCCCCAGCATTTT. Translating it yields CAWSRLTGKGQPQHF.